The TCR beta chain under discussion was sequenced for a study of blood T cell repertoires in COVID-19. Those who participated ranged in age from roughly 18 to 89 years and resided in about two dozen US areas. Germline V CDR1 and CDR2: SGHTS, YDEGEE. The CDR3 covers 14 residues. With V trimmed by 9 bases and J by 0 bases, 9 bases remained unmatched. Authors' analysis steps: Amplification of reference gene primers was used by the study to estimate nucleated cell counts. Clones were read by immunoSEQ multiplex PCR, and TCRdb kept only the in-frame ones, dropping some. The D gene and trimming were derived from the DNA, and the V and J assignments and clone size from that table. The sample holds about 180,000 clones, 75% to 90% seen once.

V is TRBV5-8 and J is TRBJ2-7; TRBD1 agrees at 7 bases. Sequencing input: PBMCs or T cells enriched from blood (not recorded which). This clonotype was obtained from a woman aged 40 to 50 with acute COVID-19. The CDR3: CATRSRGTSYEQYF. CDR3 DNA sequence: TGTGCCACCCGATCCAGGGGGACCTCCTACGAGCAGTACTTC.